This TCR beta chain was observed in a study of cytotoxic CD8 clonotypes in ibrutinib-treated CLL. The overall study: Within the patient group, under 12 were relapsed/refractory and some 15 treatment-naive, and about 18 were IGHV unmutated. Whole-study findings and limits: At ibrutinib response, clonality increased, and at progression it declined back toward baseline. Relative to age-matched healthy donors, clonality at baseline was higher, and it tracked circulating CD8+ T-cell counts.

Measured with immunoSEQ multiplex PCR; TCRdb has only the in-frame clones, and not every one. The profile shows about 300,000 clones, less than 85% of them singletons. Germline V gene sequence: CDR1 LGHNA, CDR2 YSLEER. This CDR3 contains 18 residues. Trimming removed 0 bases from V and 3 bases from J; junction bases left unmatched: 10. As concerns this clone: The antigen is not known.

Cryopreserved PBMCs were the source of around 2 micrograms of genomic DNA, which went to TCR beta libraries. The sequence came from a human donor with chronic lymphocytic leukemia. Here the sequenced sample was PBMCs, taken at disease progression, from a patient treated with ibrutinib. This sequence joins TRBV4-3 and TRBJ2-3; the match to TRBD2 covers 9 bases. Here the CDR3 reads CASSQEIGGLAHTDTQYF. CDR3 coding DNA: TGCGCCAGCAGCCAAGAAATAGGAGGACTAGCGCATACAGATACGCAGTATTTT.